This TCR beta chain is from a study of identical twins. MiXCR, run by TCRdb on the 5' RACE reads, gives a single entry per CDR3 protein. The sample contains 700,000 or so distinct CDR3 sequences, under 9% of which appear only once. Worth noting for this clonotype: What it binds is not known.

The CDR3 consists of 18 residues. In germline, CDR1 is SGHVS, CDR2 FQNEAQ. The junction had 10 bases not matched to a gene; V was cut back by 1 base and J by 4 bases. Study-level points and caveats: Excess low generation probability was seen in twin-shared out-of-frame alpha sequences.

A further study also used this sample, focusing on yellow fever vaccine responses in identical twins.

The genes are TRBV7-8 and TRBJ2-1; TRBD2 aligns across 10 bases. Sequenced material: PBMCs. The TCR comes from a woman aged 18-29 years in good health. In DNA, the CDR3 is TGTGCCAGCAGCTTAGACCAGCGGGAGGGCTGGGGATACAATGAGCAGTTCTTC. Translation gives CASSLDQREGWGYNEQFF.